This TCR beta chain was observed in a study of cytomegalovirus exposure and HLA in healthy donors. The germline V and J ends were trimmed by 8 bases and 6 bases, with 15 bases remaining between them. Germline CDR1 SNHLY, CDR2 FYNNEI. This CDR3 is 13 amino acids long. Both 60 Vbeta primers and 13 Jbeta primers went into the PCR. Profiled with immunoSEQ multiplex PCR; TCRdb holds only in-frame clones, not every one. The sample contains approximately 160,000 clones, approximately 67% of which appear only once. Material: PBMCs. The J gene is TRBJ2-3, the V gene TRBV2; maybe TRBD2 (5 bases). The clonotype was recovered from a woman between 18 and 29 years old in good health and CMV-seropositive. CDR3 coding DNA: TGTGCCAGCTCTAGGATGGAGGTGGATACGCAGTATTTT. Its protein is CASSRMEVDTQYF.